The 9 T cell receptor beta chains listed next were all sequenced from one sample in a study of T cell repertoires in cytomegalovirus infection. Antigens for these TCRs are unknown. MiXCR, applied by TCRdb to the reads, yields one record per CDR3 protein. The sample contains fewer than 55,000 distinct CDR3 sequences, about 18% of which appear only once. The specimen comprised CD8+ T cells from cultured PBMCs, sampled from culture after CMV antigen stimulation. These receptors were taken from a human donor in good health (CMV status not recorded). Some clones in this sample may be carry-over from other donors' samples.

This chain joins TRBV5-1 and TRBJ2-7, with 7 positions matching TRBD2. V trimming: 0 bases; J trimming: 6 bases; junction bases outside the gene matches: 6. This CDR3 comprises 14 residues. The germline gives CDR1 SGHRS, CDR2 YFSETQ. Here the CDR3 reads CASSLALTGGEQYF. The CDR3 DNA is TGCGCCAGCAGCTTGGCCCTAACGGGGGGCGAGCAGTACTTC.

This rearrangement joins TRBV2 to TRBJ1-2; possibly TRBD1 for D (5 bases). The CDR3 contains 14 residues. The germline V gene has CDR1 SNHLY and CDR2 FYNNEI. The V end was cut by 6 bases, the J end by 4 bases, with 15 bases between. The CDR3 nucleotides read TGTGCCAGCAGCAAAGGGACGGATTCCTATGGCTACACCTTC. Its protein product is CASSKGTDSYGYTF.

There are a few counts of this clonotype. This chain links TRBV4-1 with TRBJ1-1; 8 positions agree with TRBD1. Germline trimming cut 0 bases from V and 0 bases from J; bases unmatched to any gene: 3. Looked up from germline, CDR1 is MGHRA and CDR2 is YSYEKL. There are 16 residues in the CDR3. The CDR3 DNA sequence: TGCGCCAGCAGCCAAGAGAGACAGGGGTTGAACACTGAAGCTTTCTTT. This encodes CASSQERQGLNTEAFF.

This clonotype showed up just a few times. The chain uses TRBV6-8 and TRBJ2-7; D unclear. Germline CDR1 reads MNHGY; CDR2 reads SAAAGT. V gave up 3 bases and J gave up 6 bases, with 6 bases separating them. This CDR3 has 11 amino acids. CDR3 nucleotide sequence: TGTGCCAGCAGTTATCAGTTCGAGCAGTACTTC. This gives the protein CASSYQFEQYF.

The V and J genes are TRBV4-1 and TRBJ1-6; D possibly corresponds to TRBD1 (6 bases). This CDR3 contains 17 residues. Trimming shortened V by 0 bases and J by 6 bases, and 15 bases separated the two germline ends. From germline, CDR1 is MGHRA and CDR2 YSYEKL. CDR3: CASSQDGGANRNSPLHF. The CDR3 nucleotides read TGCGCCAGCAGCCAAGATGGGGGGGCTAATCGTAATTCACCCCTCCACTTT.

In this sample, this clonotype turned up a few times. This chain connects TRBV24-1 to TRBJ2-1; D may be TRBD2 (5 bases). Germline lookup yields CDR1 KGHDR and CDR2 SFDVKD. Trimming left V 2 bases short and J 3 bases short, with 13 bases between. The CDR3 spans 16 residues. DNA of the CDR3: TGTGCCACCAGTGATTCCACTAGTATAGGCTACAATGAGCAGTTCTTC. It yields the protein CATSDSTSIGYNEQFF.

This chain connects TRBV4-1 to TRBJ1-4; D not resolved. The germline gives CDR1 MGHRA, CDR2 YSYEKL. The CDR3 length is 13 residues. Trimming stripped 1 base from V and 7 bases from J, with 7 bases between. The DNA for the CDR3 is TGCGCCAGCAGCCAAGGAAGAAGTGAAAAACTGTTTTTT. It is translated as CASSQGRSEKLFF.

This clonotype was found a few times. The chain recombines TRBV7-2 with TRBJ2-3, with 11 bases aligning to TRBD2. Germline V gene lookup returns CDR1 SGHTA and CDR2 FQGNSA. CDR3 length equals 17 residues. V shed 1 base, J shed 3 bases, and the junction held 6 bases outside the gene matches. DNA for the CDR3: TGTGCCAGCAGCTTAGGAGGCCTAGCGGGGGGAACAGATACGCAGTATTTT. It is translated as CASSLGGLAGGTDTQYF.

This chain joins TRBV7-2 and TRBJ2-3; TRBD2 matches at 10 bases. With 5 bases clipped from V and 7 bases from J, the junction kept 15 bases outside the gene matches. Germline V lookup: CDR1 SGHTA, CDR2 FQGNSA. There are 17 residues in the CDR3. The CDR3 spells CASSLNGLAEHPYTQYF. The CDR3 region has the DNA TGTGCCAGCAGCCTCAACGGACTAGCGGAGCATCCATATACGCAGTATTTT.